Below, 29 T cell receptor beta chains from the same sample are listed, as sequenced in a study of post-analysis software for immune sequencing data. Study outcomes and limitations: TRBV segments more frequent in patients than in controls numbered a few and included TRBV5-6, TRBV5-1 and TRBV20-1.

Antigen specificity for these receptors is unknown. Presence of unique molecular identifiers characterized the TCR beta cDNA libraries. In TCRdb, the PCR reads were re-called with MiXCR into one record per CDR3 protein. Of about 200,000 distinct CDR3 sequences listed, 29% were seen once; the top ten hold roughly 3.4%. Source material: blood. The receptors here all came from a girl under 18 with multiple sclerosis.

Notes on this clonotype: A much larger clonotype is one base distant, so this may be a read error. The V and J genes are TRBV7-3 and TRBJ1-1; weak D call: TRBD1 (5 bases). This CDR3 has 14 residues. Germline CDR1 and CDR2: SGHTA and FQGTGA. Trimming took off 8 bases at V and 3 bases at J, with 16 bases between the two ends. CDR3 in DNA: TGTGCCAGCGGCCAAAACCAGGGCGACACTGAAGCTTTCTTT. It specifies CASGQNQGDTEAFF.

Of note for this clonotype: It may be a read error: a sequence one base away is much more abundant. The chain uses TRBV5-1 and TRBJ2-3; D uncertain. Germline V CDR1 and CDR2: SGHRS, YFSETQ. This CDR3 spans 13 amino acids. V lost 7 bases, J lost 3 bases, and 12 bases lay in between. CDR3 region: CASGSASTDTQYF. The CDR3 DNA reads TGCGCCAGCGGCTCGGCCTCTACAGATACGCAGTATTTT.

This clonotype was seen only a few times. The J gene is TRBJ1-5, the V gene TRBV5-1, with a possible D match to TRBD1 (6 bases). Trimming pared 3 bases from V and 5 bases from J, leaving 12 bases between. The CDR3 is 14 residues long. Looked up from germline, CDR1 is SGHRS and CDR2 is YFSETQ. Here the CDR3 reads CASSSTGPDQPQHF. The CDR3 nucleotides are TGCGCCAGCAGCTCCACAGGGCCGGATCAGCCCCAGCATTTT. The whole variable domain, filled in from reference TRBV5-1 and TRBJ1-5, reads KAGVTQTPRYLIKTRGQQVTLSCSPISGHRSVSWYQQTPGQGLQFLFEYFSETQRNKGNFPGRFSGRQFSNSRSEMNVSTLELGDSALYLCASSSTGPDQPQHFGDGTRLSIL.

A few counts support this clonotype. V gene TRBV5-1 combines with J gene TRBJ2-7; perhaps TRBD1 as D (5 bases). This CDR3 contains 15 residues. Germline lookup yields CDR1 SGHRS and CDR2 YFSETQ. V was trimmed by 2 bases and J by 2 bases, leaving 14 bases between them. The CDR3 DNA follows: TGCGCCAGCAGCTTAGGGCAGGGATTACCCTACGAGCAGTACTTC. Amino acids: CASSLGQGLPYEQYF.

This clonotype appeared many times. V and J are TRBV12-3 or TRBV12-4 and TRBJ2-3; 10 positions match TRBD2. J gave up 1 base and V 6 bases, and 4 bases lay outside the gene matches. The CDR3 covers 15 residues. The CDR3 reads CASRTGTSGTDTQYF. The CDR3 bases are TGTGCCAGCAGGACAGGGACTAGCGGCACAGATACGCAGTATTTT.

The chain uses TRBV28 and TRBJ2-3; D is unresolved. This CDR3 region has 13 residues. V was clipped by 5 bases and J by 6 bases, with 12 bases between them. Germline values: CDR1 MDHEN, CDR2 SYDVKM. This CDR3 reads CASSTGIVDTQYF. The DNA of the CDR3 is TGTGCCAGCAGTACTGGGATTGTCGATACGCAGTATTTT.

With respect to this clonotype: One junction end disagrees with the germline gene, perhaps due to a read error. The V and J genes are TRBV28 and TRBJ1-1, with TRBD1 matching 7 bases. Germline CDR1 and CDR2: MDHEN and SYDVKM. CDR3 length: 13 amino acids. Here the CDR3 reads CASSDRENAEAFF. CDR3 in DNA: TGTGCCAGCAGTGACAGGGAGAACGCTGAAGCTTTCTTT.

This clonotype was seen more than once but under ten times. The chain has TRBV20-1 and TRBJ1-1; the D gene is possibly TRBD1 (6 bases). Trimming took off 2 bases at V and 0 bases at J, with 7 bases between the two ends. CDR3 size: 13 residues. Looked up from germline, CDR1 is DFQATT and CDR2 is SNEGSKA (reference sequence). The CDR3, as DNA: TGCAGTGCTAGACAGGGGATGAACACTGAAGCTTTCTTT. As protein: CSARQGMNTEAFF.

There are a few counts of this clonotype. The gene calls are TRBV18 and TRBJ2-7, with 7 bases identical to TRBD1. Judging by the DNA end, TRBJ2-5 fits better; the J call may be wrong. There are 18 residues in the CDR3. CDR1 KGHSH and CDR2 LQKENI come from the germline V gene. The CDR3 DNA is TGTGCCAGCTCACTCCTCACAAAACAGGGGACGTCAAGGGAGACCCAGTACTTC. This encodes CASSLLTKQGTSRETQYF.

At least ten counts were recorded for this clonotype. The genes are TRBV28 and TRBJ1-2; TRBD1 matches at 11 bases. V was clipped by 8 bases and J by 3 bases; unmatched bases: 8. CDR1 is MDHEN, CDR2 SYDVKM, per germline. The CDR3 spans 15 residues. The CDR3, as DNA: TGTGCCAGCTTCTTCCTGGGACAGGGGGACTATGGCTACACCTTC. Residues: CASFFLGQGDYGYTF.

The chain combines TRBV15 with TRBJ1-5; no clear D gene. This CDR3 has 12 amino acids. In germline, CDR1 is LNHNV, CDR2 YYDKDF (reference sequence). Trimming stripped 6 bases from V and 2 bases from J, with 5 bases between. The CDR3 DNA reads TGTGCCACCAGAGGAGGCAATCAGCCCCAGCATTTT. Amino acid sequence: CATRGGNQPQHF.

The chain is built from TRBV29-1 and TRBJ2-4, with 10 positions matching TRBD1. Matching the DNA end better, TRBJ2-7 makes the J call doubtful. The germline gives CDR1 SQVTM, CDR2 ANQGSEA. This CDR3 has 15 amino acids. The CDR3 bases are TGCAGCGTCCGCGATGTCGGGACAGGGGTCCACGAGCAGTACTTC. This sequence encodes CSVRDVGTGVHEQYF.

In this sample, this clonotype turned up a few times. CDR3 DNA sequence: TGTGCCAGCAGATACGGGACAGGGGGCGTGGGGGCCCAAGAGACCCAGTACTTC. Translating gives CASRYGTGGVGAQETQYF. The chain joins TRBV3-1 to TRBJ2-5, with TRBD1 identical over 12 bases. Germline trimming cut 6 bases from V and 1 base from J; bases unmatched to any gene: 12. Germline values: CDR1 LGHDT, CDR2 YNNKEL (reference sequence). The CDR3 spans 18 residues.

There are many counts of this clonotype. The chain is built from TRBV20-1 and TRBJ1-2, with 7 positions matching TRBD1. Losses at the gene ends were 1 base for V and 8 bases for J; bases not matched to a gene: 13. This CDR3 spans 15 amino acids. Per germline, CDR1 DFQATT and CDR2 SNEGSKA (reference sequence). CDR3 nucleotide sequence: TGCAGTGCTAGAGCCTCGGGACAGTCTCAGGTCGGCTACACCTTC. It yields the protein CSARASGQSQVGYTF.

The chain carries TRBV11-2 and TRBJ1-1; no clear D gene. This CDR3 is built from 13 residues. Germline loops: CDR1 SGHAT, CDR2 FQNNGV. V was cut by 6 bases and J by 3 bases, with 11 bases left in between. This CDR3 reads CASRWTGDTEAFF. The CDR3 DNA follows: TGTGCCAGCAGGTGGACGGGCGACACTGAAGCTTTCTTT.

This clonotype has more than one count but fewer than ten. V gene TRBV7-9 combines with J gene TRBJ2-1, with D maybe TRBD2 (5 bases). The J call may be faulty, since TRBJ2-7 better matches the DNA end. CDR1 and CDR2 (germline): SEHNR, FQNEAQ (reference sequence). This CDR3 is built from 15 residues. The chain's CDR3 is CASSPPGSSRNEQYF. Written as DNA, the CDR3 is TGTGCCAGCAGCCCGCCGGGGTCGTCGAGGAATGAGCAGTACTTC.

This CDR3 reads CSADSQVFRCIPQHF. In DNA, the CDR3 is TGCAGTGCGGACTCGCAGGTATTTCGGTGTATTCCCCAGCATTTT. This chain uses TRBV20-1 with TRBJ1-5; no reliable D call. Per germline, CDR1 DFQATT and CDR2 SNEGSKA (reference sequence). CDR3 length: 15 amino acids. Trimming cost V 6 bases and J 10 bases, with 25 bases left between them.

The J gene is TRBJ2-1, the V gene TRBV28; weak D call: TRBD1 (6 bases). Trimming took off 6 bases at V and 10 bases at J, with 13 bases between the two ends. CDR3 length equals 12 residues. The V gene's germline CDR1 is MDHEN and CDR2 SYDVKM. CDR3 DNA: TGTGCCAGCAGCCGTGGGGGCAGGGAGCAGTTCTTC. Translated, it gives CASSRGGREQFF.

Concerning this clonotype itself: This may be a read error, as it is one base from a much larger clone. V and J are TRBV30 and TRBJ2-7, with a possible D match to TRBD2 (6 bases). The V gene lost 4 bases and the J gene lost 6 bases, with 19 bases spanning the gap. Germline CDR1 and CDR2: GTSNPN and SVGIG (reference sequence). CDR3 length equals 14 residues. The CDR3 loop is CAWTPGRGSGEQYF. The CDR3 DNA follows: TGTGCCTGGACTCCCGGGCGGGGATCAGGCGAGCAGTACTTC.

Ten or more counts support this clonotype. The chain joins TRBV29-1 to TRBJ1-2; 7 positions match TRBD1. In germline, CDR1 is SQVTM, CDR2 ANQGSEA. Trimming removed 3 bases from V and 0 bases from J; junction bases left unmatched: 1. There are 13 residues in the CDR3. The chain's CDR3 is CSVEGQTNYGYTF. CDR3 DNA: TGCAGCGTTGAGGGACAGACTAACTATGGCTACACCTTC. Combining the CDR3 with reference TRBV29-1 and TRBJ1-2 gives the whole variable domain SAVISQKPSRDICQRGTSLTIQCQVDSQVTMMFWYRQQPGQSLTLIATANQGSEATYESGFVIDKFPISRPNLTFSTLTVSNMSPEDSSIYLCSVEGQTNYGYTFGSGTRLTVV.

This clonotype was seen repeatedly, ten times or more. The chain joins TRBV4-1 to TRBJ2-5; TRBD2 agrees at 15 bases. The CDR3 is 19 amino acids. The germline gives CDR1 MGHRA, CDR2 YSYEKL. Trimming at V came to 4 bases and at J to 2 bases, leaving 11 bases not matched to a gene. The CDR3 DNA is TGCGCCAGCAGCCTTCGCGCCGGGACTAGCGGGGGGATACAAGAGACCCAGTACTTC. Its protein is CASSLRAGTSGGIQETQYF.

This clonotype was picked up a small number of times. The gene calls are TRBV20-1 and TRBJ2-5; D could derive from TRBD1 or TRBD2 (5 bases each). The CDR3 is 12 residues long. Germline V gene sequence: CDR1 DFQATT, CDR2 SNEGSKA (reference sequence). The V end was cut by 4 bases, the J end by 3 bases, with 9 bases between. This chain's CDR3 is CSAKVGEETQYF. The CDR3 DNA reads as TGCAGTGCTAAAGTGGGGGAAGAGACCCAGTACTTC.

This chain links TRBV6-2 or TRBV6-3 with TRBJ2-7; 9 bases match TRBD1. Germline assignment: CDR1 MNHEY and CDR2 SVGEGT. The CDR3 consists of 15 residues. The ends lost 6 bases at V and 1 base at J; junction bases unmatched: 7. The CDR3 sequence: CASRQRDRESYEQYF. In DNA form, the CDR3 reads TGTGCCAGCAGGCAACGGGACAGGGAATCCTACGAGCAGTACTTC.

This clonotype was found many times. The rearrangement links TRBV5-1 to TRBJ2-7; D is perhaps TRBD2 (6 bases). V lost 4 bases to trimming and J lost 5 bases, with 13 bases between them. The germline V gene has CDR1 SGHRS and CDR2 YFSETQ. The CDR3 sequence is 13 residues long. The DNA for the CDR3 is TGCGCCAGCAGCCCCCGGGGGAGTGACGAGCAGTACTTC. Translating gives CASSPRGSDEQYF.

Only one count was recorded for this clonotype. The V and J genes are TRBV10-3 and TRBJ2-1, with 12 bases that match TRBD2. This CDR3 has 14 residues. The trim removed 5 bases at V and 9 bases at J, leaving 5 bases unmatched. Germline CDR1 and CDR2: ENHRY and SYGVKD. CDR3 coding DNA: TGTGCCATCAGTCTTTCTAGCGGGAGGGGTGAGCAGTTCTTC. This codes for CAISLSSGRGEQFF.

The chain carries TRBV28 and TRBJ2-2; the D gene is possibly TRBD1 (6 bases). The CDR3 is 15 residues long. V was trimmed by 3 bases and J by 3 bases, leaving 11 bases between them. From germline, CDR1 is MDHEN and CDR2 SYDVKM. The CDR3 nucleotides are TGTGCCAGCAGTTTGTCGGCAGGGGACACCGGGGAGCTGTTTTTT. Protein: CASSLSAGDTGELFF.

This clonotype has ten or more counts. The gene calls are TRBV6-5 and TRBJ1-6; 7 nucleotides align to TRBD1. J lost 9 bases, V lost 2 bases, and 1 base had no gene match. The CDR3 runs 13 residues. Germline assignment: CDR1 MNHEY and CDR2 SVGAGI. CDR3 residues: CASSYNRGSPLHF. In nucleotides, the CDR3 is TGTGCCAGCAGTTACAACAGGGGTTCACCCCTCCACTTT.

The chain carries TRBV5-1 and TRBJ1-4, with TRBD1 matching over 7 bases. Germline CDR1 SGHRS, CDR2 YFSETQ. The CDR3 totals 15 residues. V lost 0 bases, J lost 4 bases, and 3 bases stayed unmatched. This CDR3 is CASSLVGTVNEKLFF. As DNA, the CDR3 is TGCGCCAGCAGCTTGGTTGGGACAGTTAATGAAAAACTGTTTTTT.

In the case of this clonotype: A much larger clone differs from this one at a single base, so this may be a read error. V and J are TRBV13 and TRBJ2-7; maybe TRBD1 (5 bases). The CDR3 has 14 residues. CDR1 is PRHDT, CDR2 FYEKMQ, per germline (reference sequence). Trimming shortened V by 3 bases and J by 7 bases, and 16 bases separated the two germline ends. The CDR3 DNA follows: TGTGCCAGCAGCTTGAAGGGGCCCTACAATGAGCAGTACTTC. Translating gives CASSLKGPYNEQYF.